A selection of T cell receptor beta chains follows, all from one sample in a study of tumor and adjacent non-tumor tissue in lung cancer. TCRdb processed the multiplex PCR reads anew with MiXCR; each CDR3 protein has one entry. The sample yields under 100,000 distinct CDR3 sequences, 65% to 75% seen once. The specimen sequenced was lung tumor tissue. These TCRs come from a woman in her 70s with non-small cell lung cancer. CDR3s include the opening cysteine and the closing phenylalanine or tryptophan. A D gene is named only where the DNA matches it firmly. Clone size appears in some rows only: once, few, many, or a class for an expanded clone.

clone_size: -; v_call: TRBV11-1; j_call: TRBJ2-1; d_call: -; cdr3_nt: TGTGCCAATAGCTTAAATTACAATGAGCAGTTCTTC; cdr3_aa: CANSLNYNEQFF
clone_size: once; v_call: TRBV5-1; j_call: TRBJ2-7; d_call: -; cdr3_nt: TGCGCCAGCGGGACTGCACACGAGCAGTACTTC; cdr3_aa: CASGTAHEQYF
clone_size: many; v_call: TRBV4-2; j_call: TRBJ1-2; d_call: -; cdr3_nt: TGTGCCAGCAGCCAAGGCCGTGGGGCTAGCAACTATGGCTACACCTTC; cdr3_aa: CASSQGRGASNYGYTF
clone_size: -; v_call: TRBV5-1; j_call: TRBJ2-7; d_call: TRBD1; cdr3_nt: TGCGCCAGCAGCTTGGTAGGGGGCGTATGGGACCAGTACTTC; cdr3_aa: CASSLVGGVWDQYF
clone_size: -; v_call: TRBV29-1; j_call: TRBJ2-2; d_call: -; cdr3_nt: TGCAGCGTTGAAGCTGCTAGGCCAGGGGACGCCGGGGGGCTGTTTTTT; cdr3_aa: CSVEAARPGDAGGLFF
clone_size: -; v_call: TRBV30; j_call: TRBJ2-2; d_call: TRBD2; cdr3_nt: TGTGCGTGGAATGGGACTAGCGGGTACACCGGGGAGCTGTCTTTT; cdr3_aa: CAWNGTSGYTGELSF
clone_size: few; v_call: TRBV7-3; j_call: TRBJ2-3; d_call: -; cdr3_nt: TGTGCCAGCTCCTCGGGGGTGGGGGGGCCAGATACGCAGTATTTT; cdr3_aa: CASSSGVGGPDTQYF
clone_size: once; v_call: TRBV10-3; j_call: TRBJ1-4; d_call: -; cdr3_nt: TGTGCCATCAGTGAAGATAGGGGTAATGATAAACTGTTTTTT; cdr3_aa: CAISEDRGNDKLFF
clone_size: -; v_call: TRBV4-1; j_call: TRBJ2-5; d_call: -; cdr3_nt: TGCGCCAGCAGTCATGATCGCCTACAAGAGACCCAGTACTTC; cdr3_aa: CASSHDRLQETQYF
clone_size: medium-sized; v_call: TRBV4-1; j_call: TRBJ1-2; d_call: -; cdr3_nt: TGCGCCAGCAGCCAACCGGGACGGATGAGCTATGGCTACACCTTC; cdr3_aa: CASSQPGRMSYGYTF
clone_size: many; v_call: TRBV28; j_call: TRBJ1-5; d_call: -; cdr3_nt: TGTGCCAGCAGTTTATTCAGGGACAGCAATCAGCCCCAGCATTTT; cdr3_aa: CASSLFRDSNQPQHF
clone_size: -; v_call: TRBV4-2; j_call: TRBJ1-6; d_call: TRBD1; cdr3_nt: TGTGTCAGCAGCCGAAATACAGGGGCAGATAATTCACCCCTCCACTTT; cdr3_aa: CVSSRNTGADNSPLHF
clone_size: -; v_call: TRBV7-8; j_call: TRBJ2-2; d_call: TRBD1; cdr3_nt: TGTGCCAGCAGCTTAGAGCCGACAGGGGACACCGGGGAGCTATTTTTT; cdr3_aa: CASSLEPTGDTGELFF
clone_size: many; v_call: TRBV12-3/TRBV12-4; j_call: TRBJ2-3; d_call: -; cdr3_nt: TGTGCCAGCACCATTCGGGTAGATACGCAGTATTTT; cdr3_aa: CASTIRVDTQYF
clone_size: -; v_call: TRBV6-5; j_call: TRBJ2-7; d_call: TRBD1; cdr3_nt: TGTGCCAGCAGTTACGGGACAGGGCTAACCTATGAGCAGTACTTC; cdr3_aa: CASSYGTGLTYEQYF
clone_size: -; v_call: TRBV6-2/TRBV6-3; j_call: TRBJ2-2; d_call: -; cdr3_nt: TGTGCCAGCATCGACAGTGACGGGATCGGGGAGCTGTTTTTT; cdr3_aa: CASIDSDGIGELFF